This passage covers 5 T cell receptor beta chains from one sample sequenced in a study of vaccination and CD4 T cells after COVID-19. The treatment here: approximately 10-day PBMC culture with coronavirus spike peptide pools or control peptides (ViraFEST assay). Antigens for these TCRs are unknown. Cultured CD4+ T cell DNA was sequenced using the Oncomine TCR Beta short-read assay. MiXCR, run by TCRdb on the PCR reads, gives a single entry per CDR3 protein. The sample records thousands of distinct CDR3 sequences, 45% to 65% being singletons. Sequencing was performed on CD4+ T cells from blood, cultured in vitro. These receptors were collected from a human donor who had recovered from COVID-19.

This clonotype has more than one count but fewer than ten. CDR3 loop: CATSRRETQYF. CDR3 coding DNA: TGTGCCACCAGCAGGAGGGAGACCCAGTACTTC. V and J are TRBV15 and TRBJ2-5; no firm D call. V dropped 3 bases and J dropped 5 bases, with 4 bases sitting between them. There are 11 residues in the CDR3. Germline V gene lookup returns CDR1 LNHNV and CDR2 YYDKDF (reference sequence). Complete variable domain (other parts from reference TRBV15 and TRBJ2-5): DAMVIQNPRYQVTQFGKPVTLSCSQTLNHNVMYWYQQKSSQAPKLLFHYYDKDFNNEADTPDNFQSRRPNTSFCFLDIRSPGLGDTAMYLCATSRRETQYFGPGTRLLVL.

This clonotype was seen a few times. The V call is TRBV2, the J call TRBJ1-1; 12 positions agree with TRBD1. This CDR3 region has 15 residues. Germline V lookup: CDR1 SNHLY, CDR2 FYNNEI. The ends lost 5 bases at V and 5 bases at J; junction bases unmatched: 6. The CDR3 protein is CASSRDRGRGTEAFF. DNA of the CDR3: TGTGCCAGCAGTCGGGACAGGGGGCGGGGGACTGAAGCTTTCTTT.

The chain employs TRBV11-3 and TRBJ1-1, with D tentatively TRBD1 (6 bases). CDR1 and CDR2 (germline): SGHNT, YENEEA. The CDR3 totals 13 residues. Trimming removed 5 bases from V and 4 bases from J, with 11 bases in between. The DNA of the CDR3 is TGTGCCAGCAGCGCGACACAGGGCACTGAAGCTTTCTTT. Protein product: CASSATQGTEAFF.

The CDR3 DNA follows: TGTGCCAGCAGCTTTCGGACAGGGTCGAGCACTGAAGCTTTCTTT. Its translation is CASSFRTGSSTEAFF. The chain couples TRBV5-4 to TRBJ1-1, with 8 bases fitting TRBD1. CDR3 size: 15 residues. The J segment lost 4 bases and the V segment lost 2 bases, leaving 7 bases of the junction unmatched. Per the germline V gene, CDR1 is SGHNT and CDR2 is YYREEE (reference sequence).

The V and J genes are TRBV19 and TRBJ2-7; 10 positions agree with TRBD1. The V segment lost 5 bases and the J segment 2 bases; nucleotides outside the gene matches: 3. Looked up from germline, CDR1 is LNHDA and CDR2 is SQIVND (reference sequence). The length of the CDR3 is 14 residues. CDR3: CASSRDRGPYEQYF. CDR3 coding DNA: TGTGCCAGTAGTCGGGACAGGGGACCCTACGAGCAGTACTTC.